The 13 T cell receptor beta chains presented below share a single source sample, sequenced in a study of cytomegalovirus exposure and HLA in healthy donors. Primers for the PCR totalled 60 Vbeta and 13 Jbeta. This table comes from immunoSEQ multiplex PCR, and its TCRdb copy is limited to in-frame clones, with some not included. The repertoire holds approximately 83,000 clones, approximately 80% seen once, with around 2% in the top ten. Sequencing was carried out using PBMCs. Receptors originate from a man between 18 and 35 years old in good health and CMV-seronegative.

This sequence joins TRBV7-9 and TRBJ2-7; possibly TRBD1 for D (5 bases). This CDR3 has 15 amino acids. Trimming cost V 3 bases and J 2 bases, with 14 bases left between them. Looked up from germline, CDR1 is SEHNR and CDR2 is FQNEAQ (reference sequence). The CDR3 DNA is TGTGCCAGCAGCTTCAAGGGCGTAGGGGCCTACGAGCAGTACTTC. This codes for CASSFKGVGAYEQYF.

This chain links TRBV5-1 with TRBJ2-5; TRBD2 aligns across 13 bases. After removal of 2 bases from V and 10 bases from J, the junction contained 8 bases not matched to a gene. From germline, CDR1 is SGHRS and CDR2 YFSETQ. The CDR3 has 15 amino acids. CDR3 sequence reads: CASSFTGLAGFIQYF. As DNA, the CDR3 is TGCGCCAGCAGCTTTACGGGACTAGCGGGGTTTATCCAGTACTTC.

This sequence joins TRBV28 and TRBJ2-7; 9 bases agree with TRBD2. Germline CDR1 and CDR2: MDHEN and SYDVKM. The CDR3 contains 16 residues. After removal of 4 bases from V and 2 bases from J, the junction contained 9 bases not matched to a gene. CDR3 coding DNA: TGTGCCAGCAGTTCCCGTGGTAGCGGGGGACCCTACGAGCAGTACTTC. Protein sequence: CASSSRGSGGPYEQYF.

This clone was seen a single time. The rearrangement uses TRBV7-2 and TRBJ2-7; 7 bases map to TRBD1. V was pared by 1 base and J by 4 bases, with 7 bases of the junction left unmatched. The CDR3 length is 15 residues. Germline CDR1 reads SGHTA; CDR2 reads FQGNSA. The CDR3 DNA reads TGTGCCAGCAGCTTAGATGCAGGGGGAACATACGAGCAGTACTTC. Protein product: CASSLDAGGTYEQYF.

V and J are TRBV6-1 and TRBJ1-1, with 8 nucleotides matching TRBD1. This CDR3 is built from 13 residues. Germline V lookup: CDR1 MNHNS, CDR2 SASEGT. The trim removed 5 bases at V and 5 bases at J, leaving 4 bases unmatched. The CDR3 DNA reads TGTGCCAGCAGTTATGGGGACAGGACTGAAGCTTTCTTT. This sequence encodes CASSYGDRTEAFF.

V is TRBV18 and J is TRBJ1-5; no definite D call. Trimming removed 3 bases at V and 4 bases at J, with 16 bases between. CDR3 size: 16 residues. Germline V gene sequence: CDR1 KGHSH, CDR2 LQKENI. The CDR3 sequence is CASSPSPEGRNQPQHF. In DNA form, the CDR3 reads TGTGCCAGCTCACCTTCACCGGAGGGTCGGAATCAGCCCCAGCATTTT.

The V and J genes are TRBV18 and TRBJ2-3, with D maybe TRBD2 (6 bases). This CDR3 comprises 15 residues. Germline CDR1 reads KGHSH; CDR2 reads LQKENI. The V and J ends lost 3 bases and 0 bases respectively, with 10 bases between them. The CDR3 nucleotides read TGTGCCAGCTCACCCCCAGGGACTAGCACAGATACGCAGTATTTT. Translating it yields CASSPPGTSTDTQYF.

The CDR3 nucleotides read TGTGCCAGCAGACTAAACACTGAAGCTTTCTTT. Its translation is CASRLNTEAFF. The chain combines TRBV27 with TRBJ1-1, with D unclear. CDR1 MNHEY and CDR2 SMNVEV come from the germline V gene (reference sequence). The V end lost 6 bases, the J end lost 2 bases, and 4 bases lay between the germline ends. The CDR3 has 11 residues.

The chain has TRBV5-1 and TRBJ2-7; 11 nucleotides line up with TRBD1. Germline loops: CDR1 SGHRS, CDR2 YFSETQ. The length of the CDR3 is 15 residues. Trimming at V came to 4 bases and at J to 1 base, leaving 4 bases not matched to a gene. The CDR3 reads CASSPGDRGSYEQYF. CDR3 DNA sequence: TGCGCCAGCAGCCCGGGGGACAGGGGGTCCTACGAGCAGTACTTC. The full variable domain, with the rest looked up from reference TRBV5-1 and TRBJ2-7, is KAGVTQTPRYLIKTRGQQVTLSCSPISGHRSVSWYQQTPGQGLQFLFEYFSETQRNKGNFPGRFSGRQFSNSRSEMNVSTLELGDSALYLCASSPGDRGSYEQYFGPGTRLTVT.

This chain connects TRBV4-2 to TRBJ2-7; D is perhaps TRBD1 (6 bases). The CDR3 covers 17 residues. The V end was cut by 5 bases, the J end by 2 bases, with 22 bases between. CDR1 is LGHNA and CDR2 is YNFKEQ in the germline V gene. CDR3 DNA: TGTGCCAGCAGCTTAATGTCCGGGACAACTCCCACCTACGAGCAGTACTTC. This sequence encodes CASSLMSGTTPTYEQYF.

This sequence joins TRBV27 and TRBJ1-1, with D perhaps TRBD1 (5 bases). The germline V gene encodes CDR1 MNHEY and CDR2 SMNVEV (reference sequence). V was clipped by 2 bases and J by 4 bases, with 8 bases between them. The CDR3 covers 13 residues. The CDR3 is CASSLGGTTEAFF. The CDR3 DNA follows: TGTGCCAGCAGTTTAGGAGGGACCACTGAAGCTTTCTTT.

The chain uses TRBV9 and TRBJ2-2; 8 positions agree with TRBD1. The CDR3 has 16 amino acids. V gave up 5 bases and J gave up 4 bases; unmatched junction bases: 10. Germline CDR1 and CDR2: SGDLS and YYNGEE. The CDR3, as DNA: TGTGCCAGCAGTGTTGACAGGGGCGCGGGCACCGGGGAGCTGTTTTTT. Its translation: CASSVDRGAGTGELFF.

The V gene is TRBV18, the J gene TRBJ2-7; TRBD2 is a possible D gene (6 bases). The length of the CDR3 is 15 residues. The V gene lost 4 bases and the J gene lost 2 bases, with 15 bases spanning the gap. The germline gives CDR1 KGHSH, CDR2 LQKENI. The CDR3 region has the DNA TGTGCCAGCTCACTATCAGGGACGGGGGCCTACGAGCAGTACTTC. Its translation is CASSLSGTGAYEQYF.